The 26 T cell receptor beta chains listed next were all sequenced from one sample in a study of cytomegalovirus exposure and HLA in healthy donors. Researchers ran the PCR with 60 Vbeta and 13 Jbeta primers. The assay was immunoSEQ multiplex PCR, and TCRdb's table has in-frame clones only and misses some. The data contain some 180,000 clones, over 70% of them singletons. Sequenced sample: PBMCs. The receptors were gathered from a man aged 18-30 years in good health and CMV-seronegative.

Here the CDR3 reads CASSQGTSIHEQYF. In nucleotides, the CDR3 is TGCGCCAGCAGCCAAGGGACTAGCATCCACGAGCAGTACTTC. The rearrangement uses TRBV4-3 and TRBJ2-7; TRBD2 agrees at 8 bases. Trimming at V came to 1 base and at J to 5 bases, leaving 4 bases not matched to a gene. Germline V gene data show CDR1 as LGHNA and CDR2 as YSLEER. CDR3 length equals 14 residues.

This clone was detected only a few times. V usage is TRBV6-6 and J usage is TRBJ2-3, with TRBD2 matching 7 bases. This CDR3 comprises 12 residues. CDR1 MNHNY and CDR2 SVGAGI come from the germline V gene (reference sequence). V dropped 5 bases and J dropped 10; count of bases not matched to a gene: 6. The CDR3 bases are TGTGCCAGCAGTGCTGGACTAGTTCCGCAGTATTTT. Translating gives CASSAGLVPQYF.

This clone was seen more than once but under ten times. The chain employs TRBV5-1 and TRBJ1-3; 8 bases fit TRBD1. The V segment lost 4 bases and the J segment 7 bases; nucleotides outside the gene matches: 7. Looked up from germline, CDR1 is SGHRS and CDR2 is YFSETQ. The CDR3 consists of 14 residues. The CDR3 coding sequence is TGCGCCAGCAGCCTCGGGACAGGATGGAACACCATATATTTT. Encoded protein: CASSLGTGWNTIYF. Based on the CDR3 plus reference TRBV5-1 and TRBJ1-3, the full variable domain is KAGVTQTPRYLIKTRGQQVTLSCSPISGHRSVSWYQQTPGQGLQFLFEYFSETQRNKGNFPGRFSGRQFSNSRSEMNVSTLELGDSALYLCASSLGTGWNTIYFGEGSWLTVV.

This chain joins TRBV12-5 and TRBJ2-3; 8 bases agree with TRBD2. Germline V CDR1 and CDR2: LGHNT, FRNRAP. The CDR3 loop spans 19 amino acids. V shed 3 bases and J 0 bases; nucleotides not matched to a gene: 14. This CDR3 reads CASGFRALAGVASTDTQYF. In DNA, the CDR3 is TGTGCTAGTGGTTTTAGGGCGCTAGCGGGCGTTGCCAGCACAGATACGCAGTATTTT.

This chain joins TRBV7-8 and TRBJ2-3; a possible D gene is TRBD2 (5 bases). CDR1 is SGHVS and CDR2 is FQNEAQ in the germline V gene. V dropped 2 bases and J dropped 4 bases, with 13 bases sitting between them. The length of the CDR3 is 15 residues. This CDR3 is CASSLLAGAADTQYF. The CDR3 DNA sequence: TGTGCCAGCAGCTTACTAGCTGGAGCGGCAGATACGCAGTATTTT.

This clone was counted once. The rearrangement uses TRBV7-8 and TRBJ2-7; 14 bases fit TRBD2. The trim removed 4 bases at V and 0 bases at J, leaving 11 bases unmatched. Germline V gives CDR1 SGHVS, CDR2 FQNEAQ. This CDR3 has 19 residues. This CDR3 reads CASSSPGLAGVASSYEQYF. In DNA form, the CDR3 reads TGTGCCAGCAGCTCGCCGGGACTAGCGGGAGTAGCCAGCTCCTACGAGCAGTACTTC.

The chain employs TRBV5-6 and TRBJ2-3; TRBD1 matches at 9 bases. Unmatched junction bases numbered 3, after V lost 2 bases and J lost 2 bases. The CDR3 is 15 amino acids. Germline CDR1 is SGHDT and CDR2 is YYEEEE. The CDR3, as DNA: TGTGCCAGCAGCTTTGGGACAGGGAACACAGATACGCAGTATTTT. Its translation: CASSFGTGNTDTQYF.

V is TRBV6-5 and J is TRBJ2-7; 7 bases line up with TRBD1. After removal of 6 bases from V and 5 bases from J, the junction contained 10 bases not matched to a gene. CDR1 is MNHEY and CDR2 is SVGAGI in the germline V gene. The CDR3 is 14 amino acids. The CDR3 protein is CASRSLTGNHEQYF. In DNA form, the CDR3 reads TGTGCCAGCAGATCCCTGACAGGGAATCACGAGCAGTACTTC.

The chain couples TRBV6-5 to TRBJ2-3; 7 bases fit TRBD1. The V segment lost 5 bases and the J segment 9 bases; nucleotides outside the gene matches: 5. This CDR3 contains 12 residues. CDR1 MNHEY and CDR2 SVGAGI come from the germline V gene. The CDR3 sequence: CASSEQGMTQYF. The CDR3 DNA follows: TGTGCCAGCAGTGAACAGGGGATGACGCAGTATTTT.

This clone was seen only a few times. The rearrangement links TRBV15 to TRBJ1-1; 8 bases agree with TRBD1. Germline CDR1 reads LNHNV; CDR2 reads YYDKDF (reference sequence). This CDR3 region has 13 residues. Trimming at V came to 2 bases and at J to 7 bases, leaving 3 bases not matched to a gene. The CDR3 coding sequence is TGTGCCACCAGCAGACATGGACAGGGTGAAGCTTTCTTT. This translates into CATSRHGQGEAFF.

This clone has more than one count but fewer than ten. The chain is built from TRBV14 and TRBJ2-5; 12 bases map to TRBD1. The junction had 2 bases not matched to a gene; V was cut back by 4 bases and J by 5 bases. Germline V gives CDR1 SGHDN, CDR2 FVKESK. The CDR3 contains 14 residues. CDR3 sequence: CASSRDRGLETQYF. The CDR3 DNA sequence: TGTGCCAGCAGCCGGGACAGGGGGCTTGAGACCCAGTACTTC.

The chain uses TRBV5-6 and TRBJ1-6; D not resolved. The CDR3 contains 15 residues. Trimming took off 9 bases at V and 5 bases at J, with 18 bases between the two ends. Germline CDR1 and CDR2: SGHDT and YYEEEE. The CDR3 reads CATTYSIGNNSPLHF. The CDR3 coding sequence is TGTGCCACCACCTACTCAATCGGGAATAATTCACCCCTCCACTTT.

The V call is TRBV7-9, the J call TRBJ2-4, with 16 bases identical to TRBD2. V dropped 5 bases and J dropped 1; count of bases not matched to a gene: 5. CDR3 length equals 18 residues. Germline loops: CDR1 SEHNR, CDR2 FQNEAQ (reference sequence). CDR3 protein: CASSKGLAGGSAKNIQYF. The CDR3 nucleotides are TGTGCCAGCAGCAAGGGACTAGCGGGGGGGTCGGCCAAAAACATTCAGTACTTC.

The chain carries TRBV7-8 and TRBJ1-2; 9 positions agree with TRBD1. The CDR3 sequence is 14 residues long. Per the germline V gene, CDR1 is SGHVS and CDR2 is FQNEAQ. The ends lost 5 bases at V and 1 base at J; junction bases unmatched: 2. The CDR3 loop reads CASSAGQGNYGYTF. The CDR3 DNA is TGTGCCAGCAGCGCGGGACAGGGTAACTATGGCTACACCTTC.

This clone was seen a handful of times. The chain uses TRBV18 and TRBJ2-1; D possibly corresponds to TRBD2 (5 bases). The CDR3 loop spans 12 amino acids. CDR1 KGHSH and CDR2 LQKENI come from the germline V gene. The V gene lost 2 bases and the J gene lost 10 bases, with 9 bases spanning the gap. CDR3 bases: TGTGCCAGCTCACCAACGCCGGGAGAGCAGTTCTTC. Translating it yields CASSPTPGEQFF.

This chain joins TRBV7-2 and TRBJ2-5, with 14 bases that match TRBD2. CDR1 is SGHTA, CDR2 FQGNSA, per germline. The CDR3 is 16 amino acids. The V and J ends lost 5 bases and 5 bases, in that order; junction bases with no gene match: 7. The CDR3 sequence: CASSPRLAGGRETQYF. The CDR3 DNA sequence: TGTGCCAGCAGCCCCCGACTAGCGGGAGGGAGGGAGACCCAGTACTTC.

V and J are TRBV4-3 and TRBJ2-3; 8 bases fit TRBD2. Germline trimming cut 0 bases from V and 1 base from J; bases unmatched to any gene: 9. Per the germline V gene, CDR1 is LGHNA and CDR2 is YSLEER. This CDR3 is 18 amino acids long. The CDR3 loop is CASSQDDSAGGRTDTQYF. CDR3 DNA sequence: TGCGCCAGCAGCCAAGATGATAGTGCGGGGGGACGCACAGATACGCAGTATTTT.

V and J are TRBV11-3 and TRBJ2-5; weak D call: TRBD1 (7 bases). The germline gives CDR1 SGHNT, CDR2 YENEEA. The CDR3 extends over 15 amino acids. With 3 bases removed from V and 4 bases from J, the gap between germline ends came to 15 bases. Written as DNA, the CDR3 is TGTGCCAGCAGCTTGGGCTCCAGGGGGGTAGAGACCCAGTACTTC. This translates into CASSLGSRGVETQYF.

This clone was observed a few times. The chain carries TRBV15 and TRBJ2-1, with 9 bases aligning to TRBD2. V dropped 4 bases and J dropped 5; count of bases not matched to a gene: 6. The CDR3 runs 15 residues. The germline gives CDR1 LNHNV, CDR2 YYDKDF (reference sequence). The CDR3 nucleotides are TGTGCCACCAGCACAGGGGGGACTAGCAACAATGAGCAGTTCTTC. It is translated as CATSTGGTSNNEQFF.

The DNA for the CDR3 is TGTGCTAGTGGTTTGCGGCTAGCGGCCAGTGCCAATGAGCAGTTCTTC. Amino acid sequence: CASGLRLAASANEQFF. The V gene is TRBV12-5, the J gene TRBJ2-1; 7 bases align to TRBD2. This CDR3 region has 16 residues. The junction had 10 bases not matched to a gene; V was cut back by 2 bases and J by 6 bases. In germline, CDR1 is LGHNT, CDR2 FRNRAP.

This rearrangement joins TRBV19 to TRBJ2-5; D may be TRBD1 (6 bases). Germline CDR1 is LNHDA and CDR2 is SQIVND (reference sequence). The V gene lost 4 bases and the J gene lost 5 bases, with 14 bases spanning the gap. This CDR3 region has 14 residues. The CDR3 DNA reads TGTGCCAGTAGTACATACAGGGCTACGGAGACCCAGTACTTC. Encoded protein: CASSTYRATETQYF.

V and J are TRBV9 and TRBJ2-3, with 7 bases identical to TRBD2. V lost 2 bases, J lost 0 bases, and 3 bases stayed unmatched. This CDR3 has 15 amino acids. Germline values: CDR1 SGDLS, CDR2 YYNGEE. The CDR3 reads CASSVLAASTDTQYF. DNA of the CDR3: TGTGCCAGCAGCGTTCTAGCGGCTAGCACAGATACGCAGTATTTT.

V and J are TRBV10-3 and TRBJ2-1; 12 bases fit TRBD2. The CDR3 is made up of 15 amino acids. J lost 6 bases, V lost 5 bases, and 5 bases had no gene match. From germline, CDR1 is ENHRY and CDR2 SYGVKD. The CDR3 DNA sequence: TGTGCCATCAGTCCGACTAGCGGGAGTGGCAATGAGCAGTTCTTC. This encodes CAISPTSGSGNEQFF.

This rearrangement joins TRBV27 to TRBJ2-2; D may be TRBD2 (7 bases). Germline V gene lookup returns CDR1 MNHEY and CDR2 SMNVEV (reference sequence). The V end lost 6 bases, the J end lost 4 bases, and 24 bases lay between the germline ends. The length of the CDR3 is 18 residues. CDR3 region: CASSHSRWPGGPTGELFF. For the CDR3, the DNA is TGTGCCAGCAGCCACAGTCGATGGCCCGGGGGGCCCACCGGGGAGCTGTTTTTT.

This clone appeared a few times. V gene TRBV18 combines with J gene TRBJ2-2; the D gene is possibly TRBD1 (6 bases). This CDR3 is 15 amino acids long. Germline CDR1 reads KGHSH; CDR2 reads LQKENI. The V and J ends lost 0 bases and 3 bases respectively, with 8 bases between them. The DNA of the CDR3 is TGTGCCAGCTCACCACCAGGACAGCACACCGGGGAGCTGTTTTTT. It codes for CASSPPGQHTGELFF.

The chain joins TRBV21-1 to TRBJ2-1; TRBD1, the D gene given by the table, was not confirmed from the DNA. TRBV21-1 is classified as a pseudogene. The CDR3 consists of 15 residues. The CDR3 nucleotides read TGTGCCCCCAAACCCCGGGACAGGGGGTGTGATGAGCAGTTCTTC. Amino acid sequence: CAPKPRDRGCDEQFF.